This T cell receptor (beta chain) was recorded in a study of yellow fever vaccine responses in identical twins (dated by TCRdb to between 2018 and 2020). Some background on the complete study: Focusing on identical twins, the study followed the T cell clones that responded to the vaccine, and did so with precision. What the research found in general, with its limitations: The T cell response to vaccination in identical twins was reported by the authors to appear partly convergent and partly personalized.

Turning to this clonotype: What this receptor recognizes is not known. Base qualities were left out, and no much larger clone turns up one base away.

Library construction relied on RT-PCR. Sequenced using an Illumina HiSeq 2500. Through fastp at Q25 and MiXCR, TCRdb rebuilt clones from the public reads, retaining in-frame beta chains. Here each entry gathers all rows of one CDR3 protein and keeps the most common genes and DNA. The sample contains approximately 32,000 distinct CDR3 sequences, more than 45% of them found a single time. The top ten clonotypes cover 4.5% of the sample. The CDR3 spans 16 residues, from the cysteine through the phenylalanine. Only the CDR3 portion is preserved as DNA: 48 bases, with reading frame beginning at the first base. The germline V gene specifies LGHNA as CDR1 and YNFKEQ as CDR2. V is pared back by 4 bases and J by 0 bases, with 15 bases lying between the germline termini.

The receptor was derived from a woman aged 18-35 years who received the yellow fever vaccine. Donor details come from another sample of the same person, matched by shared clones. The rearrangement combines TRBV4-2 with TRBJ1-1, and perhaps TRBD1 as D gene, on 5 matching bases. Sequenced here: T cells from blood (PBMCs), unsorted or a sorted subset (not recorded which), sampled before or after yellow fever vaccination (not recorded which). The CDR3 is CASSPYGGVMNTEAFF. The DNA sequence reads TGTGCCAGCAGCCCCTATGGGGGGGTTATGAACACTGAAGCTTTCTTT.